What follows are 11 T cell receptor beta chains derived from one specimen sequenced in a study of T cells after yellow fever vaccination. TCRdb redid the calling of the 5' RACE reads with MiXCR, one entry per CDR3 protein. The sample holds roughly 63,000 distinct CDR3 sequences; about 7.8% are singletons and the top ten take 36%. The specimen comprised CD8+ T cells sorted from PBMCs, sampled 15 days after the yellow fever booster vaccination. All receptors derive from a man aged 25-45 years who received the YFV17D yellow fever vaccine.

The V call is TRBV9, the J call TRBJ2-3; 8 bases fit TRBD2. The V and J ends lost 4 bases and 4 bases, in that order; junction bases with no gene match: 8. Per germline, CDR1 SGDLS and CDR2 YYNGEE. The CDR3 has 15 amino acids. This CDR3 is CASSQSGTRADTQYF. In nucleotides, the CDR3 is TGTGCCAGCAGCCAGTCCGGGACTAGAGCAGATACGCAGTATTTT.

This clonotype was picked up a small number of times. The V and J genes are TRBV4-3 and TRBJ2-7; possibly TRBD1 or TRBD2 for D (5 bases each). The CDR3 is made up of 17 amino acids. V shed 4 bases and J shed 5 bases, with 24 bases lying between them. The germline CDR1 and CDR2 sequences are LGHNA and YSLEER. As DNA, the CDR3 is TGCGCCAGCAGCCGATTCGCGACCGGGACCATCGGCCACGAGCAGTACTTC. This translates into CASSRFATGTIGHEQYF.

This clonotype was observed at least ten times. The rearrangement uses TRBV12-3 or TRBV12-4 and TRBJ2-7, with D uncertain. V dropped 5 bases and J dropped 3 bases, with 5 bases sitting between them. The CDR3 length is 11 residues. CDR3 sequence reads: CASSPHYEQYF. In nucleotides, the CDR3 is TGTGCCAGCAGTCCACACTACGAGCAGTACTTC.

This clonotype is labeled medium-sized (0.01 to 0.1%). The chain has TRBV20-1 and TRBJ2-5; D may be TRBD1 (6 bases). The V and J ends lost 1 base and 2 bases respectively, with 11 bases between them. Looked up from germline, CDR1 is DFQATT and CDR2 is SNEGSKA (reference sequence). CDR3 length: 14 amino acids. Here the CDR3 DNA reads TGCAGTGCTAGAGGGGACACAAGTCAAGAGACCCAGTACTTC. This translates into CSARGDTSQETQYF.

This clonotype was counted at least ten times. The chain uses TRBV29-1 and TRBJ2-1; D may be TRBD2 (6 bases). This CDR3 spans 12 amino acids. Trimming took off 8 bases at V and 3 bases at J, with 11 bases between the two ends. Per the germline V gene, CDR1 is SQVTM and CDR2 is ANQGSEA. The CDR3 DNA is TGCAGCCTGGCGCGGGACTACAATGAGCAGTTCTTC. It codes for CSLARDYNEQFF.

This clonotype was recorded at least ten times. The genes are TRBV6-1 and TRBJ2-2, with 10 positions matching TRBD2. V shed 5 bases and J 1 base; nucleotides not matched to a gene: 1. CDR3 length: 15 amino acids. Germline V gene data show CDR1 as MNHNS and CDR2 as SASEGT. The CDR3 reads CASSRTSGNTGELFF. As DNA, the CDR3 is TGTGCCAGCAGTCGGACTAGCGGGAACACCGGGGAGCTGTTTTTT.

The CDR3 region has the DNA TGTGCCAGCAGCGAGGATGGGTCCGCGGGCAATGAGCAGTTCTTC. It specifies CASSEDGSAGNEQFF. The chain uses TRBV6-4 and TRBJ2-1, with D possibly being TRBD2 (5 bases). Germline V gives CDR1 MRHNA, CDR2 SNTAGT. V was trimmed by 6 bases and J by 6 bases, leaving 18 bases between them. The CDR3 runs 15 residues.

This clonotype occurred many times. The junction departs from the called germline gene at one end, perhaps through a read error. The chain combines TRBV12-3 or TRBV12-4 with TRBJ1-4, with D possibly TRBD1 on 5 matching bases. The CDR3 contains 13 residues. CDR3 amino acids: CASSPGTSEKLFF. The CDR3 coding sequence is TGTGCCAGCAGCCCCGGGACTAGTGAAAAACTGTTTTTT.

This clonotype occurred many times. This chain joins TRBV27 and TRBJ2-3, with 9 nucleotides matching TRBD1. With V trimmed by 3 bases and J by 4 bases, 8 bases remained unmatched. The germline gives CDR1 MNHEY, CDR2 SMNVEV (reference sequence). The CDR3 length is 16 residues. In DNA, the CDR3 is TGTGCCAGCAGTTTGCGCGGACAGGGGATACCAGATACGCAGTATTTT. Residues: CASSLRGQGIPDTQYF.

The genes are TRBV27 and TRBJ2-7; possible D gene TRBD2, 6 bases. The length of the CDR3 is 13 residues. V lost 6 bases and J lost 2, with 11 bases in between. CDR1 and CDR2 from the germline V gene are MNHEY and SMNVEV (reference sequence). CDR3 DNA sequence: TGTGCCAGCAGCCACGGGACTCCCTACGAGCAGTACTTC. Its translation: CASSHGTPYEQYF.

J is TRBJ2-3 and V is TRBV27; tentatively, D is TRBD1 (6 bases). The CDR3 is 14 residues long. V lost 7 bases and J lost 4, with 15 bases in between. Germline assignment: CDR1 MNHEY and CDR2 SMNVEV (reference sequence). CDR3 in amino acids: CASTGGGGADTQYF. CDR3 coding DNA: TGTGCCAGCACCGGAGGTGGGGGCGCAGATACGCAGTATTTT.